These T cell receptor beta chains were read from a single sample in a study of control samples from healthy donors and cancer patients. Sequencing used immunoSEQ multiplex PCR; TCRdb keeps in-frame clones, though not all of them. Of 110,000 to 150,000 clones listed, around 94% are singletons. Source material: blood. The receptors here all came from a man in his forties in good health. Both conserved end residues are part of each CDR3. D genes are given only for firm matches. Clone size, where shown, is once, few, many, or a class for clones that have expanded.

abundance	d_gene	v_gene	j_gene	CDR3nt	CDR3aa
-	-	TRBV29-1	TRBJ1-1	TGCAGCGTTGAAAATCTGGGTTCGGCTTTCTTT	CSVENLGSAFF
-	-	TRBV5-5	TRBJ1-2	TGTGCCAGCAGCTTGGCCTTTGGGGGTGTGAACTATGGCTACACCTTC	CASSLAFGGVNYGYTF
-	-	TRBV3-1/TRBV3-2	TRBJ2-5	TGTGCCAGCAGCCAGCCGGGGTTGGGGGAGACCCAGTACTTC	CASSQPGLGETQYF
-	TRBD1	TRBV5-5	TRBJ2-2	TGTGCCAGCAGCTTGGGACAGGGGGGCCCCGGGGAGCTGTTTTTT	CASSLGQGGPGELFF
-	-	TRBV20-1	TRBJ2-7	TGCAGTGCTAGTAAGGAAGCCCCCTACGAGCAGTACTTC	CSASKEAPYEQYF
-	-	TRBV10-3	TRBJ1-3	TGTGCCATCAGTGACTTGGCAACGGGAAACACCATATATTTT	CAISDLATGNTIYF
-	-	TRBV28	TRBJ2-1	TGTGCCAGCAGAACCTACAGGACCTCGGGACGGCTTGGAAATGAGCAGTTCTTC	CASRTYRTSGRLGNEQFF
once	TRBD1	TRBV7-9	TRBJ1-5	TGTGCCAGCAGTCAAGACAGGGGGCTTGGAAACAATCAGCCCCAGCATTTT	CASSQDRGLGNNQPQHF
once	-	TRBV9	TRBJ1-6	TGTGCCAGTCCTTTAGGACAGATGAATTCACCCCTCCACTTT	CASPLGQMNSPLHF
-	-	TRBV6-1	TRBJ2-2	TGTGCCAGCAGTGACCTACAGAGAACCACGAACACCGGGGAGCTGTTTTTT	CASSDLQRTTNTGELFF
-	-	TRBV3-1/TRBV3-2	TRBJ1-1	TGTGCCAGCTTCCCGACTCCGGGGAACACTGAAGCTTTCTTT	CASFPTPGNTEAFF
-	-	TRBV5-1	TRBJ1-5	TGCGCCAGCAGCTTGATAACAGGCTCTCAGCCCCAGCATTTT	CASSLITGSQPQHF
-	-	TRBV20-1	TRBJ2-5	TGCAGTGCTCCAAGCCGGGAGACCCAGTACTTC	CSAPSRETQYF
-	-	TRBV4-1	TRBJ1-2	TGCGCCAGCAGCCAAGAGGGGCGGCAGGGCTTCTATGGCTACACCTTC	CASSQEGRQGFYGYTF
-	TRBD1	TRBV5-4	TRBJ1-1	TGTGCCAGCAGCTTGGCCTCAGGGGGCCACACTGAAGCTTTCTTT	CASSLASGGHTEAFF
-	-	TRBV27	TRBJ1-2	TGTGCCAGCAGTTTATCGAGGGGTAACTATGGCTACACCTTC	CASSLSRGNYGYTF
-	-	TRBV30	TRBJ2-2	TGTGCCTGGAGTAGGCCTACTAACACCGGGGAGCTGTTTTTT	CAWSRPTNTGELFF
-	TRBD2	TRBV9	TRBJ2-2	TGTGCCAGCAGCCCTATAAAACTAGCGGGGGCCACCGGGGAGCTGTTTTTT	CASSPIKLAGATGELFF
-	TRBD2	TRBV27	TRBJ2-1	TGTGCCAGCAGTTTAGCTACTAGCGGAGGCTACAATGAGCAGTTCTTC	CASSLATSGGYNEQFF
-	-	TRBV6-1	TRBJ1-1	TGTGCCAGCAGTGAGTCCTGGGAGGGAAGAGCTTTCTTT	CASSESWEGRAFF
once	-	TRBV14	TRBJ2-1	TGTGCCAGCAGCCAAAGGACAGAGCAGTTCTTC	CASSQRTEQFF
-	-	TRBV7-7	TRBJ2-7	TGTGCTAGCAGCGAAGGGCCCTCCTACGAGCAGTACTTC	CASSEGPSYEQYF
-	TRBD1	TRBV5-6	TRBJ1-4	TGTGCCAGCAGCCTAGGGACAGGGGGTGAAAAACTGTTTTTT	CASSLGTGGEKLFF
-	-	TRBV2	TRBJ2-2	TGTGCCAGCAGGGGACTCCTGAACACCGGGGAGCTGTTTTTT	CASRGLLNTGELFF
-	-	TRBV6-2/TRBV6-3	TRBJ1-5	TGTGCCAGCAGTGGGTCCAATCAGCCCCAGCATTTT	CASSGSNQPQHF
once	-	TRBV10-3	TRBJ1-3	TGTGCCATCAGTGAGGCAGGCCTTTCTGGAAACACCATATATTTT	CAISEAGLSGNTIYF
-	TRBD1	TRBV20-1	TRBJ2-7	TGCAGTGCTAGTTCTGGGGACAGCTACGAGCAGTACTTC	CSASSGDSYEQYF
-	-	TRBV2	TRBJ1-5	TGTGCCAGCACAAGGGGCGGTCAGCCCCAGCATTTT	CASTRGGQPQHF
-	-	TRBV9	TRBJ1-5	TGTGCCAGTAGTCCCGGAGGTAATCAGCCCCAGCATTTT	CASSPGGNQPQHF
-	-	TRBV7-9	TRBJ1-1	TGTGCCAGCAGCCCATTGACAGAGAACACTGAAGCTTTCTTT	CASSPLTENTEAFF
-	TRBD1	TRBV4-3	TRBJ1-2	TGCGCCAGCAGCCAGAACACAGGGACAGGGGGTTTCTATGGCTACACCTTC	CASSQNTGTGGFYGYTF
-	TRBD1	TRBV13	TRBJ1-1	TGTGCCAGCAGCTCTCTGACAGGGTCAGACACTGAAGCTTTCTTT	CASSSLTGSDTEAFF
-	-	TRBV27	TRBJ1-5	TGTGCCAGCAGTCCGGAGGCTTGGGAGGAGCAGCCCCAGCATTTT	CASSPEAWEEQPQHF
-	TRBD2	TRBV5-4	TRBJ2-1	TGTGCCATAAAGACTAGCCCAAGCCAGAATGAGCAGTTCTTC	CAIKTSPSQNEQFF
-	-	TRBV2	TRBJ1-2	TGTGCCAGCAGTGAAGCGCTTTCGGATTATGGCTACACCTTC	CASSEALSDYGYTF
-	TRBD2	TRBV27	TRBJ2-7	TGTGCCAGCAGTCCAGGGACTAGCGTCTACGAGCAGTACTTC	CASSPGTSVYEQYF